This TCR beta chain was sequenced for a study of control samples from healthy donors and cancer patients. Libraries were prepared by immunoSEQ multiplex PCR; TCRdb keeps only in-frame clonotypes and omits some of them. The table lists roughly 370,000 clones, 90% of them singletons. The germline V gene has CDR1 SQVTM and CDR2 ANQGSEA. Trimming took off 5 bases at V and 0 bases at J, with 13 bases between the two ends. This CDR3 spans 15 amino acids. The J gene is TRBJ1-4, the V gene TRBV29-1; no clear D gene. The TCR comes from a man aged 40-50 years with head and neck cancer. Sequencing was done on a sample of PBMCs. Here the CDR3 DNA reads TGCAGCGTTTCATACGGATCCGCAACTAATGAAAAACTGTTTTTT. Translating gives CSVSYGSATNEKLFF.